The 3 T cell receptor beta chains listed next were all sequenced from one sample in a study of T cell repertoires in ileal Crohn's disease (dated by TCRdb to about 2019). In the paper's terms, the time point label means: proximal margin of the surgical specimen (macroscopically non-inflamed). Library creation used the immunoSEQ multiplex PCR assay. In TCRdb, the immuneACCESS table is reduced to in-frame sequences with V and J assigned. These tables do not hold every clone; where another copy was compared, an unresolved V gene accounts for under half, and the others remain unexplained. For this sample there are over 7,000 clones; around 72% appear just once. The top ten clonotypes cover 40% to 45% of the sample. The source material was ileal tissue. The source is an adult with Crohn's disease.

The V and J genes are TRBV18 and TRBJ1-1; no clear D. With 3 bases removed from V and 4 bases from J, the gap between germline ends came to 9 bases. Germline V lookup: CDR1 KGHSH, CDR2 LQKENI. The CDR3 has 13 residues. The CDR3 reads CASSPRELTEAFF. In DNA form, the CDR3 reads TGTGCCAGCTCACCTCGGGAGCTCACTGAAGCTTTCTTT.

CDR3 sequence: CASVSRGARSNQPQHF. Here the CDR3 DNA reads TGTGCCAGCGTTTCCCGGGGGGCACGTAGCAATCAGCCCCAGCATTTT. The genes are TRBV5-5 and TRBJ1-5, with D possibly being TRBD1 (6 bases). The germline gives CDR1 SGHKS, CDR2 YYEKEE (reference sequence). Trimming removed 7 bases from V and 0 bases from J, with 17 bases in between. There are 16 residues in the CDR3. Looking up the rest from reference TRBV5-5 and TRBJ1-5 gives the full variable domain: DAGVTQSPTHLIKTRGQQVTLRCSPISGHKSVSWYQQVLGQGPQFIFQYYEKEERGRGNFPDRFSARQFPNYSSELNVNALLLGDSALYLCASVSRGARSNQPQHFGDGTRLSIL.

This clone was observed a few times. The chain's CDR3 is CASRTLTSGGNTGELFF. The CDR3 DNA sequence: TGTGCCAGCAGGACTCTCACTAGCGGGGGAAACACCGGGGAGCTGTTTTTT. The J gene is TRBJ2-2, the V gene TRBV7-2; 11 bases align to TRBD2. The CDR3 has 17 residues. Germline-derived CDR1 and CDR2 are SGHTA and FQGNSA. V gave up 6 bases and J gave up 2 bases; unmatched junction bases: 8.